Each of the 10 T cell receptor beta chains below was sequenced from the same sample in a study of shared clonotypes between healthy human individuals. Generated by immunoSEQ multiplex PCR, the TCRdb table keeps only in-frame clones and is missing some. The top ten clones hold 0.11% to 0.15% of a sample with 2 million to 3 million clones, roughly nine tenths of them seen once. Sequencing input: naive CD4+ T cells sorted from blood. Subset given: CD45RA+ positively selected. These receptors were taken from a young man in good health.

The V and J genes are TRBV19 and TRBJ2-7; 8 nucleotides line up with TRBD1. V lost 4 bases and J lost 4; bases outside the gene matches: 12. The CDR3 has 16 residues. Germline CDR1 and CDR2: LNHDA and SQIVND (reference sequence). The CDR3 DNA reads as TGTGCCAGTAGTACGACTTCCGGGACAGGAGGATACGAGCAGTACTTC. Protein: CASSTTSGTGGYEQYF.

This chain joins TRBV2 and TRBJ2-7, with 9 bases matching TRBD1. Trimming at V came to 4 bases and at J to 5 bases, leaving 9 bases not matched to a gene. CDR1 is SNHLY, CDR2 FYNNEI, per germline. The CDR3 is 15 residues long. The CDR3 nucleotides read TGTGCCAGCAGTGGTCCCCGGGACAGGGACCACGAGCAGTACTTC. Protein product: CASSGPRDRDHEQYF.

The chain joins TRBV2 to TRBJ1-4; tentatively, D is TRBD1 (5 bases). The V gene's germline CDR1 is SNHLY and CDR2 FYNNEI. V lost 4 bases, J lost 2 bases, and 11 bases lay in between. This CDR3 region has 15 residues. CDR3 sequence: CASSGIRDTNEKLFF. As DNA, the CDR3 is TGTGCCAGCAGTGGGATCAGGGATACTAATGAAAAACTGTTTTTT.

The chain recombines TRBV6-1 with TRBJ1-5; unclear D gene. V was cut by 4 bases and J by 5 bases, with 15 bases left in between. This CDR3 region has 15 residues. Per germline, CDR1 MNHNS and CDR2 SASEGT. This chain's CDR3 is CASSARGRSDQPQHF. The CDR3 nucleotides read TGTGCCAGCAGTGCTCGAGGTAGGTCGGATCAGCCCCAGCATTTT.

V and J are TRBV4-1 and TRBJ1-2, with unresolved D. Trimming took off 0 bases at V and 6 bases at J, with 8 bases between the two ends. This CDR3 is 13 amino acids long. Germline-derived CDR1 and CDR2 are MGHRA and YSYEKL. For the CDR3, the DNA is TGCGCCAGCAGCCAAGAGTACGAGAATGGCTACACCTTC. It is translated as CASSQEYENGYTF.

The V gene is TRBV6-5, the J gene TRBJ2-6; D uncertain. V lost 5 bases and J 2 bases, leaving 7 bases between the germline ends. There are 14 residues in the CDR3. Germline assignment: CDR1 MNHEY and CDR2 SVGAGI. The chain's CDR3 is CASSTVPGANVLTF. The CDR3 bases are TGTGCCAGCAGTACAGTACCTGGGGCCAACGTCCTGACTTTC.

The chain is built from TRBV9 and TRBJ2-5; either TRBD1 or TRBD2 may supply D (5 bases each). Germline CDR1 reads SGDLS; CDR2 reads YYNGEE. V was shortened by 1 base and J by 3 bases, with 10 bases between the two germline ends. The CDR3 is 14 residues long. CDR3 region: CASSVSRDEETQYF. The CDR3 DNA sequence: TGTGCCAGCAGCGTAAGCCGGGACGAAGAGACCCAGTACTTC.

Details on this clone: Additional DNA sequences in this sample encode the identical CDR3. This rearrangement joins TRBV5-4 to TRBJ2-1; 12 bases fit TRBD2. Losses at the gene ends were 1 base for V and 6 bases for J; bases not matched to a gene: 2. In germline, CDR1 is SGHNT, CDR2 YYREEE (reference sequence). The CDR3 is made up of 15 amino acids. The CDR3: CASSLLAGGLNEQFF. CDR3 nucleotides: TGTGCCAGCAGCTTGCTAGCGGGGGGGCTCAATGAGCAGTTCTTC.

As to this clone: Within the sample, other DNA sequences also encode this same CDR3. The chain combines TRBV30 with TRBJ1-1; D possibly corresponds to TRBD1 (6 bases). From germline, CDR1 is GTSNPN and CDR2 SVGIG (reference sequence). V was clipped by 1 base and J by 3 bases, with 9 bases between them. The CDR3 sequence is 13 residues long. The CDR3, as DNA: TGTGCCTGGAGTGACAGGACAGACACTGAAGCTTTCTTT. Its protein is CAWSDRTDTEAFF. The complete variable domain, with remaining parts taken from reference TRBV30 and TRBJ1-1, reads SQTIHQWPATLVQPVGSPLSLECTVEGTSNPNLYWYRQAAGRGLQLLFYSVGIGQISSEVPQNLSASRPQDRQFILSSKKLLLSDSGFYLCAWSDRTDTEAFFGQGTRLTVV.

This sequence joins TRBV18 and TRBJ2-1, with D possibly TRBD2 on 6 matching bases. The CDR3 loop spans 16 amino acids. V was trimmed by 6 bases and J by 7 bases, leaving 22 bases between them. The germline gives CDR1 KGHSH, CDR2 LQKENI. Here the CDR3 reads CASSPPWDFRSNEQFF. The CDR3 bases are TGTGCCAGCTCCCCCCCCTGGGACTTCCGCTCGAATGAGCAGTTCTTC.